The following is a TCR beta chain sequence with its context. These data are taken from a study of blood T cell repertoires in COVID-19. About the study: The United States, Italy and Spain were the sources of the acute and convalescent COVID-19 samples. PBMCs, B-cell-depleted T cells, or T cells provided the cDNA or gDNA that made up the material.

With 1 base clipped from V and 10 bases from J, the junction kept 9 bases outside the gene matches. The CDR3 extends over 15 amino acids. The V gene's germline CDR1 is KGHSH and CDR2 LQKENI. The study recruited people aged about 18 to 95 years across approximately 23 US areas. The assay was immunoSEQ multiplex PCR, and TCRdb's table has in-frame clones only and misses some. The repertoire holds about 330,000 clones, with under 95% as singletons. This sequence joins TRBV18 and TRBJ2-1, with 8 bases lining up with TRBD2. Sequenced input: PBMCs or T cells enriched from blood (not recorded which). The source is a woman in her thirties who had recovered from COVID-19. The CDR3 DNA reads TGTGCCAGCTCACCACTGAGGAGCGGGAGTAACGAGCAGTTCTTC. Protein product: CASSPLRSGSNEQFF.